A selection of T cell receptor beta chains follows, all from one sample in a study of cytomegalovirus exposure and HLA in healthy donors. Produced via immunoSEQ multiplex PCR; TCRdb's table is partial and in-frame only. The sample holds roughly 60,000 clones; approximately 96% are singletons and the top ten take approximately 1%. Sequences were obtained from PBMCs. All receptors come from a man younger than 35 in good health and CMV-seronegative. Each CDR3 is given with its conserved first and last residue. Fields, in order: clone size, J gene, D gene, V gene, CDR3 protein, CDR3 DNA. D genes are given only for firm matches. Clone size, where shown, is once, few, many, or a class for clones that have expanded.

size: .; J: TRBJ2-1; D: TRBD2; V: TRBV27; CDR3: CASSRAGGDRGEQFF; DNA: TGTGCCAGCAGTAGAGCGGGAGGGGACCGGGGTGAGCAGTTCTTC
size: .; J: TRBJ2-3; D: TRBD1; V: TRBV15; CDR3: CATSRRETGDTDTQYF; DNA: TGTGCCACCAGCAGGAGGGAAACAGGGGACACAGATACGCAGTATTTT
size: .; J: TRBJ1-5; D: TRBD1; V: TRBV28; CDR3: CASSDRGEQPQHF; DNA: TGTGCCAGCAGTGACAGGGGTGAACAGCCCCAGCATTTT
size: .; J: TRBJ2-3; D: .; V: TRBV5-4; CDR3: CASSSGPRRDTDTQYF; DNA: TGTGCCAGCAGTTCCGGGCCTCGACGGGACACAGATACGCAGTATTTT
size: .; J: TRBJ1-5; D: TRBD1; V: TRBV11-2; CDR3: CASSLDTTGGLQPQHF; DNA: TGTGCCAGCAGCTTAGATACGACAGGGGGCCTCCAGCCCCAGCATTTT
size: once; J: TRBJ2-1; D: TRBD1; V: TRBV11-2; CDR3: CASSLGKDRWNEQFF; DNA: TGTGCCAGCAGCTTAGGTAAGGACAGGTGGAATGAGCAGTTCTTC
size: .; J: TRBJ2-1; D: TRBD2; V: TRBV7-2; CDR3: CASSPAGRAINEQFF; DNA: TGTGCCAGCAGCCCAGCCGGGAGGGCCATCAATGAGCAGTTCTTC
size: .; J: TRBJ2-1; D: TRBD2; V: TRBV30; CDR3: CAWSPGLGFSGEQFF; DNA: TGTGCCTGGAGTCCCGGACTAGGGTTTTCAGGTGAGCAGTTCTTC
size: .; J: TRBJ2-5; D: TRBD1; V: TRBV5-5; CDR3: CASSWGQGQETQYF; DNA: TGTGCCAGCAGCTGGGGACAGGGACAAGAGACCCAGTACTTC
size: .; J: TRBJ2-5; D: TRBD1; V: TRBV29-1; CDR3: CSGAHRGRQETQYF; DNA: TGCAGCGGCGCGCACAGGGGGCGACAAGAGACCCAGTACTTC
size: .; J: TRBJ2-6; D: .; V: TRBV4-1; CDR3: CASSQIGLSDLSGANVLTF; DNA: TGCGCCAGCAGCCAAATCGGACTGTCTGACCTCTCTGGGGCCAACGTCCTGACTTTC
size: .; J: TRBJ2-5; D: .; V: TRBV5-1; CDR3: CASSRLRGETQYF; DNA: TGCGCCAGCAGCAGACTCAGGGGAGAGACCCAGTACTTC
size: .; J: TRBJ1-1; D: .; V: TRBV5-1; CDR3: CASTIEGVNTEAFF; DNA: TGCGCCAGCACTATTGAGGGGGTTAACACTGAAGCTTTCTTT
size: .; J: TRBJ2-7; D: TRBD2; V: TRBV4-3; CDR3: CASSQLASGGIYEQYF; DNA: TGCGCCAGCAGCCAATTAGCTAGCGGGGGAATCTACGAGCAGTACTTC
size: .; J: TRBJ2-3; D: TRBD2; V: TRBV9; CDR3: CASSSAGTSGPDTQYF; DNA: TGTGCCAGCAGCTCGGCCGGGACTAGCGGTCCAGATACGCAGTATTTT
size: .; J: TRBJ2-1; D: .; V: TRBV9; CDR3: CASSREGGNSYNEQFF; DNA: TGTGCCAGCAGCCGAGAGGGCGGGAACTCCTACAATGAGCAGTTCTTC
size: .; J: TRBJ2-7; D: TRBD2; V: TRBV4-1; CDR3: CASSQGGGGYTPQYF; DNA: TGCGCCAGCAGCCAAGGGGGGGGAGGGTATACCCCGCAGTACTTC
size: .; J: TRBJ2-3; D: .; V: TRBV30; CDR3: CASRKRPWLRKQYF; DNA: TGTGCCTCCCGTAAGCGACCCTGGCTCCGAAAGCAGTATTTT
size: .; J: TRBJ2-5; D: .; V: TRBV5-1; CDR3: CASSPDNQETQYF; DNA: TGCGCCAGCAGCCCAGATAACCAAGAGACCCAGTACTTC
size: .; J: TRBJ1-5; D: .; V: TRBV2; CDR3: CASSAEGGYSNQPQHF; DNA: TGTGCCAGCAGTGCCGAGGGCGGCTATAGCAATCAGCCCCAGCATTTT
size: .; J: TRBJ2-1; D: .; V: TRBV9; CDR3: CASAEGNRNEQFF; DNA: TGTGCCAGCGCCGAGGGAAATCGCAATGAGCAGTTCTTC
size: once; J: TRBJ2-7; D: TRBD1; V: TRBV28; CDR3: CASSSPVCGTGYLCEQYF; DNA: TGTGCCAGCAGTTCCCCCGTGTGTGGGACAGGGTATTTGTGCGAGCAGTACTTC
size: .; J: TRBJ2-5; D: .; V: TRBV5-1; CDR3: CASSLFSGQETQYF; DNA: TGCGCCAGCAGCTTGTTTAGCGGACAAGAGACCCAGTACTTC
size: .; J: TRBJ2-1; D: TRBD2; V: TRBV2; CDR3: CASSLGGASGTLNNEQFF; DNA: TGTGCCAGCAGCCTCGGGGGGGCTAGCGGGACATTAAACAATGAGCAGTTCTTC
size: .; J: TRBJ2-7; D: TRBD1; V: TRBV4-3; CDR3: CASSQGGQGYEQYF; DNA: TGCGCCAGCAGCCAAGGGGGACAGGGGTACGAGCAGTACTTC
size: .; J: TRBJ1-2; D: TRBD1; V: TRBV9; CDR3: CASTETGGDGYTF; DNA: TGTGCCAGCACCGAGACAGGGGGCGACGGCTACACCTTC
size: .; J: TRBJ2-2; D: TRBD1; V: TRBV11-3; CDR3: CASSPYGTGDTGELFF; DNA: TGTGCCAGCAGCCCCTATGGGACAGGAGACACCGGGGAGCTGTTTTTT
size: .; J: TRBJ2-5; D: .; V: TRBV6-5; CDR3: CASSYVRAGETQYF; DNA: TGTGCCAGCAGTTATGTCCGGGCAGGGGAGACCCAGTACTTC
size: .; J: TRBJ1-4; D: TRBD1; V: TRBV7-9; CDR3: CASSRDSSNEKLFF; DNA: TGTGCCAGCAGCCGGGACAGCTCTAATGAAAAACTGTTTTTT
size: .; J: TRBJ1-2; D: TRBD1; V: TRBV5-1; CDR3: CASSSNPTGGDYGYTF; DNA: TGCGCCAGCAGCTCCAACCCGACAGGGGGCGACTATGGCTACACCTTC
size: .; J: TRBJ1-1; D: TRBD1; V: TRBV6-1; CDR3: CASSKDRVNTEAFF; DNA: TGTGCCAGCAGTAAGGACAGGGTGAACACTGAAGCTTTCTTT
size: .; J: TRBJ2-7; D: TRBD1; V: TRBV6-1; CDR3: CASSWGQGYEQYF; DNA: TGTGCCAGCAGTTGGGGACAGGGCTACGAGCAGTACTTC
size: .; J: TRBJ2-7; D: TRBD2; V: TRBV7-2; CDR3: CASSLERGLAGDPEQYF; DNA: TGTGCCAGCAGCTTAGAACGGGGACTAGCGGGAGACCCCGAGCAGTACTTC
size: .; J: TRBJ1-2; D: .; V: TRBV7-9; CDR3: CASSKTGLGASGYTF; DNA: TGTGCCAGCTCGAAAACGGGGCTGGGGGCGAGTGGCTACACCTTC
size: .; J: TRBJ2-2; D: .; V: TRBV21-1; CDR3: CASSPRSGPLTGELFF; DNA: TGTGCCAGCAGCCCAAGGTCAGGCCCCCTCACCGGGGAGCTGTTTTTT
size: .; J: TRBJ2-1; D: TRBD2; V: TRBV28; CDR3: CASSLFGTSVNNEQFF; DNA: TGTGCCAGCAGTTTATTTGGGACTAGCGTAAACAATGAGCAGTTCTTC
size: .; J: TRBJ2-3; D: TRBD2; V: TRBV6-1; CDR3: CASRSGGSQDTQYF; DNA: TGTGCCAGCAGGTCGGGGGGGTCCCAAGATACGCAGTATTTT
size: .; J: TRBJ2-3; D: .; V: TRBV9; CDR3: CASSPGDITDTQYF; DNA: TGTGCCAGCAGCCCAGGGGACATCACAGATACGCAGTATTTT
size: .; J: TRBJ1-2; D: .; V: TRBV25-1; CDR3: CASSESSYGYTF; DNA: TGTGCCAGCAGTGAGTCCAGCTATGGCTACACCTTC
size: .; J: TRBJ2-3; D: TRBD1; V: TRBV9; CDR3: CASSARQGVNTDTQYF; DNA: TGTGCCAGCAGCGCCCGACAGGGAGTGAACACAGATACGCAGTATTTT
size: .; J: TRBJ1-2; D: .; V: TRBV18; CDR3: CASSPGGVYYGYTF; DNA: TGTGCCAGCTCACCAGGGGGGGTCTACTATGGCTACACCTTC
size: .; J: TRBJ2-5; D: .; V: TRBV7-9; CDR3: CASSYGAYQETQYF; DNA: TGTGCCAGCAGCTATGGGGCCTACCAAGAGACCCAGTACTTC
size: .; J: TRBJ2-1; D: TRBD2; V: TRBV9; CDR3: CASSAGLAPTEQFF; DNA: TGTGCCAGCAGCGCAGGACTAGCTCCCACCGAGCAGTTCTTC
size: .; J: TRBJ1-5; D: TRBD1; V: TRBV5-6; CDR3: CASKSGTDSNQPQHF; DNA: TGTGCCAGCAAATCCGGGACAGATAGCAATCAGCCCCAGCATTTT
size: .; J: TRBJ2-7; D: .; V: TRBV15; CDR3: CATSRAPVFSYEQYF; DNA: TGTGCCACCAGCAGAGCCCCGGTGTTTTCCTACGAGCAGTACTTC